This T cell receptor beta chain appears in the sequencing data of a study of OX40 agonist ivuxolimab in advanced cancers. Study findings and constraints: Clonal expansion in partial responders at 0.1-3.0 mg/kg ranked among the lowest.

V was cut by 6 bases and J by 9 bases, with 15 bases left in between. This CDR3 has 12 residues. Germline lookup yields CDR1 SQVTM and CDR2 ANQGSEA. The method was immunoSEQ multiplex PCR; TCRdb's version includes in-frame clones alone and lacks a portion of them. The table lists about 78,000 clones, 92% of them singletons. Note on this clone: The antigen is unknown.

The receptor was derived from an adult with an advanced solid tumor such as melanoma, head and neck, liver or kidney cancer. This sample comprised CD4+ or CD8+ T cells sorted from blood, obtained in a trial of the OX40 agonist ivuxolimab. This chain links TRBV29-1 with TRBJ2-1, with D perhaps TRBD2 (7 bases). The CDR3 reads CSVGGAVGEQFF. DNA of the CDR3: TGCAGCGTGGGGGGGGCTGTTGGTGAGCAGTTCTTC.